The T cell receptor beta chain under discussion was sequenced for a study of T cell responses to AZD1222 COVID-19 vaccine. Study-level findings and limits: Of spike-specific TCRs, nearly half reportedly target regions left unmutated in variants. Samples come after the peak T cell response, not at day 14.

Trimming left V 3 bases short and J 3 bases short, with 15 bases between. Germline V gene lookup returns CDR1 WSHSY and CDR2 SAAADI. CDR3 size: 15 residues. In regard to this clone: Its antigen is undetermined.

Assay: immunoSEQ multiplex PCR; the TCRdb copy retains only in-frame clones and omits some. Here the sample spans about 94,000 clones, 85% being singletons. The material was peripheral blood, obtained 28 days after the second AZD1222 dose. The receptor was derived from an adult who received the AZD1222 COVID-19 vaccine. This rearrangement joins TRBV10-2 to TRBJ2-7; a possible D gene is TRBD2 (6 bases). CDR3 sequence (DNA): TGCGCCAGCAGTGAAACTCTGGCTAGCGACTACGAGCAGTACTTC. This sequence encodes CASSETLASDYEQYF.